The 23 T cell receptor beta chains below were found in one sample sequenced in a study of control samples from healthy donors and cancer patients. Profiled with immunoSEQ multiplex PCR; TCRdb holds only in-frame clones, not every one. The sample carries approximately 100,000 clones, roughly 90% recorded once. Sample: blood. The source of these receptors is a woman between 45 and 65 years old in good health.

The V gene is TRBV11-3, the J gene TRBJ1-1; no clear D. Germline V CDR1 and CDR2: SGHNT, YENEEA. The V and J ends lost 2 bases and 3 bases respectively, with 7 bases between them. The CDR3 has 13 amino acids. The CDR3 DNA follows: TGTGCCAGCAGCTTAAGTGTGGACACTGAAGCTTTCTTT. It translates to CASSLSVDTEAFF.

The V gene is TRBV2, the J gene TRBJ1-6, with D possibly matching TRBD1 (5 bases). Germline lookup yields CDR1 SNHLY and CDR2 FYNNEI. V lost 6 bases and J lost 11, with 14 bases in between. This CDR3 contains 13 residues. The CDR3 protein is CASRSGSGPPLHF. The CDR3, as DNA: TGTGCCAGCAGGAGCGGATCAGGGCCACCCCTCCACTTT.

V is TRBV29-1 and J is TRBJ1-2, with 10 positions matching TRBD1. The germline V gene encodes CDR1 SQVTM and CDR2 ANQGSEA. The V and J ends lost 7 bases and 3 bases, in that order; junction bases with no gene match: 11. The CDR3 spans 15 residues. The CDR3 is CSAHMTGGLDYGYTF. The DNA of the CDR3 is TGCAGCGCCCACATGACAGGGGGCCTTGACTATGGCTACACCTTC.

The chain employs TRBV12-3 or TRBV12-4 and TRBJ2-7, with D perhaps matching TRBD1 (6 bases). The CDR3 spans 12 residues. Trimming took off 5 bases at V and 6 bases at J, with 11 bases between the two ends. CDR3 in amino acids: CASSPDRLEQYV. The CDR3 nucleotides read TGTGCCAGCAGTCCTGACAGGCTCGAGCAGTACGTC.

This clone appeared once. The chain uses TRBV6-6 and TRBJ1-2; D not resolved. This CDR3 has 14 residues. V lost 0 bases and J lost 8, with 13 bases in between. The germline V gene has CDR1 MNHNY and CDR2 SVGAGI (reference sequence). In DNA, the CDR3 is TGTGCCAGCAGTTACTCCCATGGGCAAAGAGGCTACACCTTC. Translating it yields CASSYSHGQRGYTF.

V usage is TRBV27 and J usage is TRBJ2-7; D possibly matches TRBD1 or TRBD2 (5 bases each). The germline gives CDR1 MNHEY, CDR2 SMNVEV (reference sequence). V was clipped by 5 bases and J by 2 bases, with 16 bases between them. The CDR3 length is 15 residues. CDR3 sequence: CASSPHRQGPYEQYF. The CDR3 nucleotides read TGTGCCAGCAGTCCCCACCGCCAGGGACCCTACGAGCAGTACTTC.

V gene TRBV4-3 combines with J gene TRBJ1-2; D is possibly TRBD1 (6 bases). Trimming cost V 0 bases and J 4 bases, with 12 bases left between them. The CDR3 is 15 residues long. Per the germline V gene, CDR1 is LGHNA and CDR2 is YSLEER. CDR3: CASSQDWDTIYGYTF. The CDR3 region has the DNA TGCGCCAGCAGCCAAGATTGGGACACTATCTATGGCTACACCTTC.

This chain connects TRBV29-1 to TRBJ2-3, with D tentatively TRBD1 (8 bases). Per the germline V gene, CDR1 is SQVTM and CDR2 is ANQGSEA. The CDR3 loop spans 16 amino acids. Trimming left V 6 bases short and J 2 bases short, with 21 bases between. CDR3 sequence: CSVKGGGQAITDTQYF. In DNA, the CDR3 is TGCAGCGTAAAGGGAGGGGGACAGGCTATCACAGATACGCAGTATTTT.

This chain uses TRBV27 with TRBJ2-7; D is perhaps TRBD1 (5 bases). CDR1 is MNHEY and CDR2 is SMNVEV in the germline V gene (reference sequence). The CDR3 consists of 12 residues. The V and J ends lost 4 bases and 5 bases respectively, with 9 bases between them. The CDR3 region is CASSSGSHEQYV. As DNA, the CDR3 is TGTGCCAGCAGTTCAGGGTCCCACGAGCAGTACGTC.

This rearrangement joins TRBV24-1 to TRBJ2-2; D is perhaps TRBD1 (6 bases). CDR1 is KGHDR, CDR2 SFDVKD, per germline. V lost 5 bases, J lost 4 bases, and 19 bases lay in between. CDR3 size: 17 residues. CDR3 amino acids: CATSAPRGQGITGELFF. The CDR3 nucleotides read TGTGCCACCAGTGCCCCCCGAGGCCAGGGGATCACCGGGGAGCTGTTTTTT.

The chain combines TRBV1 with TRBJ1-1. TRBV1 corresponds to a pseudogene. The CDR3 is made up of 16 amino acids. The CDR3 coding sequence is TGCACCAGCAGCCAAGCCTTCCGGACGGGGAACACTGAAGCTTTCTTT. The encoded protein is CTSSQAFRTGNTEAFF.

V gene TRBV10-3 combines with J gene TRBJ1-1; TRBD1 agrees at 11 bases. V lost 11 bases, J lost 2 bases, and 7 bases stayed unmatched. Germline V lookup: CDR1 ENHRY, CDR2 SYGVKD. The CDR3 spans 14 residues. This CDR3 is CASGQGAVNTEAFF. CDR3 nucleotides: TGTGCCTCCGGACAGGGGGCTGTCAACACTGAAGCTTTCTTT.

This clone was observed a single time. The rearrangement links TRBV19 to TRBJ1-2; maybe TRBD1 (5 bases). V was pared by 7 bases and J by 1 base, with 10 bases between. The CDR3 totals 13 residues. Germline lookup yields CDR1 LNHDA and CDR2 SQIVND (reference sequence). For the CDR3, the DNA is TGTGCCAGTACCCGACAGTTTAACTATGGCTACACCTTC. It encodes CASTRQFNYGYTF.

In its sample, this clone was seen once. The J gene is TRBJ1-6, the V gene TRBV6-1; D call uncertain. V was shortened by 2 bases and J by 5 bases, with 4 bases between the two germline ends. CDR3 length: 13 amino acids. Germline CDR1 MNHNS, CDR2 SASEGT. DNA of the CDR3: TGTGCCAGCAGTGAACAACATAATTCACCCCTCCACTTT. Translating gives CASSEQHNSPLHF.

The rearrangement uses TRBV15 and TRBJ2-7; 8 positions agree with TRBD1. V was pared by 1 base and J by 5 bases, with 10 bases of the junction left unmatched. The germline V gene has CDR1 LNHNV and CDR2 YYDKDF (reference sequence). The CDR3 extends over 16 amino acids. In DNA form, the CDR3 reads TGTGCCACCAGCAGAGGGGGCGGAGACAGGGGTAACGAGCAGTACTTC. Translated, it gives CATSRGGGDRGNEQYF.

The chain combines TRBV27 with TRBJ2-2; 14 bases match TRBD2. The trim removed 3 bases at V and 6 bases at J, leaving 6 bases unmatched. Germline loops: CDR1 MNHEY, CDR2 SMNVEV (reference sequence). The CDR3 is 17 amino acids. This CDR3 reads CASSLGTSGGGAGELFF. The CDR3, as DNA: TGTGCCAGCAGTTTGGGGACTAGCGGGGGAGGTGCCGGGGAGCTGTTTTTT.

This chain joins TRBV7-2 and TRBJ2-1; a possible D gene is TRBD2 (6 bases). Looked up from germline, CDR1 is SGHTA and CDR2 is FQGNSA. V lost 1 base and J lost 4, with 11 bases in between. The CDR3 consists of 15 residues. Written as DNA, the CDR3 is TGTGCCAGCAGCTTAGGGCTGGGGGGATACAATGAGCAGTTCTTC. It specifies CASSLGLGGYNEQFF.

The CDR3 DNA reads TGTGCCAGCAGCTTAGCGACAGGGACTCAAGAGACCCAGTACTTC. Residues: CASSLATGTQETQYF. J is TRBJ2-5 and V is TRBV7-9; D perhaps matches TRBD1 (7 bases). The CDR3 is made up of 15 amino acids. Trimming cost V 0 bases and J 2 bases, with 10 bases left between them. Looked up from germline, CDR1 is SEHNR and CDR2 is FQNEAQ (reference sequence).

The V and J genes are TRBV5-1 and TRBJ1-4, with 9 bases identical to TRBD1. The CDR3 is 14 residues long. Losses at the gene ends were 7 bases for V and 8 bases for J; bases not matched to a gene: 9. Germline V CDR1 and CDR2: SGHRS, YFSETQ. The chain's CDR3 is CASSTGTGREKLFF. The CDR3 DNA follows: TGCGCCAGCTCGACCGGGACAGGGCGGGAAAAACTGTTTTTT.

V and J are TRBV24-1 and TRBJ2-3; 8 bases fit TRBD2. Germline CDR1 KGHDR, CDR2 SFDVKD. CDR3 size: 15 residues. The J segment lost 3 bases and the V segment lost 4 bases, leaving 5 bases of the junction unmatched. The CDR3 bases are TGTGCCACCAGTGACCCGGGACTAGAAACAGATACGCAGTATTTT. Amino acids: CATSDPGLETDTQYF.

The chain links TRBV28 to TRBJ2-7; perhaps TRBD1 as D (5 bases). The germline V gene encodes CDR1 MDHEN and CDR2 SYDVKM. The V and J ends lost 3 bases and 1 base respectively, with 7 bases between them. CDR3 size: 13 residues. Here the CDR3 reads CASSFRQSYEQYV. The CDR3 region has the DNA TGTGCCAGCAGTTTTCGACAGTCCTACGAGCAGTACGTC.

The rearrangement uses TRBV5-1 and TRBJ1-2; a weak D match, TRBD1 (5 bases). Looked up from germline, CDR1 is SGHRS and CDR2 is YFSETQ. The CDR3 runs to 12 residues. The V and J ends lost 6 bases and 7 bases respectively, with 13 bases between them. The CDR3 loop reads CASTSGLGGYTF. DNA of the CDR3: TGCGCCAGCACCTCAGGGTTGGGTGGCTACACCTTC. Combining the CDR3 with reference TRBV5-1 and TRBJ1-2 gives the whole variable domain KAGVTQTPRYLIKTRGQQVTLSCSPISGHRSVSWYQQTPGQGLQFLFEYFSETQRNKGNFPGRFSGRQFSNSRSEMNVSTLELGDSALYLCASTSGLGGYTFGSGTRLTVV.

This clone was seen a few times. The chain is built from TRBV19 and TRBJ1-3; TRBD1 might be the D (6 bases). V gave up 5 bases and J gave up 2 bases, with 10 bases separating them. Per germline, CDR1 LNHDA and CDR2 SQIVND (reference sequence). CDR3 length: 14 amino acids. The CDR3 here is CASSPGGTGNTIYF. The CDR3 DNA reads as TGTGCCAGTAGTCCGGGGGGCACTGGAAACACCATATATTTT.